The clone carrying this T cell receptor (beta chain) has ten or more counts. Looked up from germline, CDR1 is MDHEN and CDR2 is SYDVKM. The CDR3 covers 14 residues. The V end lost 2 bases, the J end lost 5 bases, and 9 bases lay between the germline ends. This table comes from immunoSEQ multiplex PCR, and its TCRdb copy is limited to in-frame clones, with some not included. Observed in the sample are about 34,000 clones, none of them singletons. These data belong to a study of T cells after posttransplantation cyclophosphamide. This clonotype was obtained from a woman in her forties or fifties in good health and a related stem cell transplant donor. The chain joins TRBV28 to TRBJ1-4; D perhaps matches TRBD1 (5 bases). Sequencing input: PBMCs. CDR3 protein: CASSLRGPNEKLFF. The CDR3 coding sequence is TGTGCCAGCAGTTTAAGGGGCCCCAATGAAAAACTGTTTTTT.